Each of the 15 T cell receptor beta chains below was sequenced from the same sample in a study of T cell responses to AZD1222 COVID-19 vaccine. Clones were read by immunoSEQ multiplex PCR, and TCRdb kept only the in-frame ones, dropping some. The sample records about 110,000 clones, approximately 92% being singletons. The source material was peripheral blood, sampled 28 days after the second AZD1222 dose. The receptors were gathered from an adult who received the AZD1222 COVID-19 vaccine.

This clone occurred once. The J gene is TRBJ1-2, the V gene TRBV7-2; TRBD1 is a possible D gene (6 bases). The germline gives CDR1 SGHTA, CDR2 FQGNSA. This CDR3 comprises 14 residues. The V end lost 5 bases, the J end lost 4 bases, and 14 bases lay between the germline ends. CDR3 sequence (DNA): TGTGCCAGCAGCCGTGTGGGGGCGGGCTATGGCTACACCTTC. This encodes CASSRVGAGYGYTF.

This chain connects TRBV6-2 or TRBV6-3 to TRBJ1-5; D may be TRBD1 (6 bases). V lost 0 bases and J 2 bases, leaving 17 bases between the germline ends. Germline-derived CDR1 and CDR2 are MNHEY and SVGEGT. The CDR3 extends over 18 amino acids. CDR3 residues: CASSYSGAGPGGNQPQHF. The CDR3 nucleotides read TGTGCCAGCAGTTACTCGGGGGCGGGCCCCGGCGGCAATCAGCCCCAGCATTTT.

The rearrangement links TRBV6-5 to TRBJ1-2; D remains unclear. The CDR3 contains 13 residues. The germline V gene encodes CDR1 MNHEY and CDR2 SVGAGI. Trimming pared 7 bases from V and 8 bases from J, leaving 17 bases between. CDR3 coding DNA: TGTGCCAGCACCCGATATGGTCGGGAAGGCTACACCTTC. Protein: CASTRYGREGYTF.

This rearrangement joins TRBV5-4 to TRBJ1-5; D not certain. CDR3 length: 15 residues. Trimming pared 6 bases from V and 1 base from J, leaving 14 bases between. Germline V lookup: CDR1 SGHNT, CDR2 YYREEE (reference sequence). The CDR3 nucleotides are TGTGCCAGCAACCCTAAAGACCTAAGCAATCAGCCCCAGCATTTT. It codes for CASNPKDLSNQPQHF.

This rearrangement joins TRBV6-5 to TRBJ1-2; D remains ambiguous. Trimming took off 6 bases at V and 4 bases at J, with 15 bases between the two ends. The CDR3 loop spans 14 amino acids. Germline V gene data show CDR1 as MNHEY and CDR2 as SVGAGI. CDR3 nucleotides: TGTGCCAGCAGACCGCGGGCTACCTTCTATGGCTACACCTTC. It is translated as CASRPRATFYGYTF.

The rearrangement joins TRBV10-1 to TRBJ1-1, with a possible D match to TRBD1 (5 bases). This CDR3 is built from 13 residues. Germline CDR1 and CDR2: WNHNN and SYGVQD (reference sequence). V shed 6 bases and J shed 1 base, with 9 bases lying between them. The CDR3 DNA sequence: TGCGCCAGCAGCTTCGGACAGAACACTGAAGCTTTCTTT. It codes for CASSFGQNTEAFF.

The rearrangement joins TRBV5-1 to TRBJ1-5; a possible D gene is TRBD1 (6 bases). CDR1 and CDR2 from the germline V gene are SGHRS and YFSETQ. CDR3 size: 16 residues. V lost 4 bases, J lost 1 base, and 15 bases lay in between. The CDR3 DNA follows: TGCGCCAGCAGCCCGGGGACAAGCCTGAGCAATCAGCCCCAGCATTTT. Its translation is CASSPGTSLSNQPQHF.

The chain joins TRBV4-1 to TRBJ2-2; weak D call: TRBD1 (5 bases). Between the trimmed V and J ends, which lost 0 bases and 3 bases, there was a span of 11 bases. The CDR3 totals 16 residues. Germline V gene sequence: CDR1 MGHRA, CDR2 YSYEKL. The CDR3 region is CASSQEGLGDTGELFF. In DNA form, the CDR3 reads TGCGCCAGCAGCCAAGAAGGCCTAGGGGACACCGGGGAGCTGTTTTTT.

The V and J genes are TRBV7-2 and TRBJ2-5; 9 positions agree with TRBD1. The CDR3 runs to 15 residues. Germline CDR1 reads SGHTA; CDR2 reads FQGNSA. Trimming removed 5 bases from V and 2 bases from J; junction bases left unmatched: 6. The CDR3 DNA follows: TGTGCCAGCAGCAACTTGGGGACAGGGCAAGAGACCCAGTACTTC. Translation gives CASSNLGTGQETQYF.

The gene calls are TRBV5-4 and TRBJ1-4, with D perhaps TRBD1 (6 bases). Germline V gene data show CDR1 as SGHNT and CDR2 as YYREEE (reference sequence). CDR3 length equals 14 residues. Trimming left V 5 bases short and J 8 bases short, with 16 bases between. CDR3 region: CASRIQGGSEKLFF. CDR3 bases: TGTGCCAGCAGGATACAGGGAGGAAGCGAAAAACTGTTTTTT.

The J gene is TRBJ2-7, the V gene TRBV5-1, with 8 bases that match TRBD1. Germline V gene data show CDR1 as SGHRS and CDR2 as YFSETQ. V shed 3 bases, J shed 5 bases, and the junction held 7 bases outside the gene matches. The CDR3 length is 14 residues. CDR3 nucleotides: TGCGCCAGCAGCTATTTTCAGGGGGCAGACGAGCAGTACTTC. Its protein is CASSYFQGADEQYF. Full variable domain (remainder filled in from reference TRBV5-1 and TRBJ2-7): KAGVTQTPRYLIKTRGQQVTLSCSPISGHRSVSWYQQTPGQGLQFLFEYFSETQRNKGNFPGRFSGRQFSNSRSEMNVSTLELGDSALYLCASSYFQGADEQYFGPGTRLTVT.

In DNA, the CDR3 is TGTGCCAGCAAATTCGGGGCGGCTACCTACGAGCAGTACTTC. Translating it yields CASKFGAATYEQYF. The chain has TRBV6-5 and TRBJ2-7; D may match TRBD1 or TRBD2 (5 bases each). The V end was cut by 7 bases, the J end by 2 bases, with 15 bases between. Germline-derived CDR1 and CDR2 are MNHEY and SVGAGI. The CDR3 is made up of 14 amino acids.

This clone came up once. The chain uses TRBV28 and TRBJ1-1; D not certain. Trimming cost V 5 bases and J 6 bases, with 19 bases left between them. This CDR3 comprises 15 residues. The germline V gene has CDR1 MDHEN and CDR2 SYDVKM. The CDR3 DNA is TGTGCCAGCAGTCCAACACACGGAGGACGGGCTGAAGCTTTCTTT. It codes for CASSPTHGGRAEAFF. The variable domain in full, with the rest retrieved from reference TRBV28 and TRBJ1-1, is DVKVTQSSRYLVKRTGEKVFLECVQDMDHENMFWYRQDPGLGLRLIYFSYDVKMKEKGDIPEGYSVSREKKERFSLILESASTNQTSMYLCASSPTHGGRAEAFFGQGTRLTVV.

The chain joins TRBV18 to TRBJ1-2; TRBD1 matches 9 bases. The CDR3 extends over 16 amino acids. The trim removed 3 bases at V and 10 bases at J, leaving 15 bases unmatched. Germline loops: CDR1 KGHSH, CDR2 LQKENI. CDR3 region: CASSPTRDRVVLAYTF. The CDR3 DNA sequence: TGTGCCAGCTCACCGACCAGGGACAGGGTGGTGCTCGCCTACACCTTC. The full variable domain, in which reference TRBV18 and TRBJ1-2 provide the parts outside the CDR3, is NAGVMQNPRHLVRRRGQEARLRCSPMKGHSHVYWYRQLPEEGLKFMVYLQKENIIDESGMPKERFSAEFPKEGPSILRIQQVVRGDSAAYFCASSPTRDRVVLAYTFGSGTRLTVV.

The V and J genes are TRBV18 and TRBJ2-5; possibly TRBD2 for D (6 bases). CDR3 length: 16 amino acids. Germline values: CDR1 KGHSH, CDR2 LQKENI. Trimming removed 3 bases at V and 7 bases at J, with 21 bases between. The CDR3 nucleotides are TGTGCCAGCTCACCCCCCCGGGACTCGGCGAAAGGGACCCAGTACTTC. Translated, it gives CASSPPRDSAKGTQYF.